Described below is a single TCR beta chain sequence and its context. A much larger clone lies a single base off, so this may be a read error. Preparation of the TCRbeta library used unique molecular identifiers. A single record per CDR3 protein comes from TCRdb applying MiXCR to the PCR reads. Among about 160,000 distinct CDR3 sequences listed, 11% were seen once. This sample was included in a study of T-cell reconstitution after alpha-beta-depleted transplantation in children. Germline V lookup: CDR1 LGHDT, CDR2 YNNKEL (reference sequence). CDR3 length: 11 residues. The sequences come from PBMCs, collected before TCRalphabeta/CD19-depleted stem cell transplant. The chain uses TRBV3-1 and TRBJ2-7, with D hard to call. The clonotype originates from a boy younger than 10 with acute myeloid leukemia, due to receive a stem cell transplant. The CDR3 DNA is TGTGCCAGAAGCCAACACTACGAGCAGTACTTC. This encodes CARSQHYEQYF.